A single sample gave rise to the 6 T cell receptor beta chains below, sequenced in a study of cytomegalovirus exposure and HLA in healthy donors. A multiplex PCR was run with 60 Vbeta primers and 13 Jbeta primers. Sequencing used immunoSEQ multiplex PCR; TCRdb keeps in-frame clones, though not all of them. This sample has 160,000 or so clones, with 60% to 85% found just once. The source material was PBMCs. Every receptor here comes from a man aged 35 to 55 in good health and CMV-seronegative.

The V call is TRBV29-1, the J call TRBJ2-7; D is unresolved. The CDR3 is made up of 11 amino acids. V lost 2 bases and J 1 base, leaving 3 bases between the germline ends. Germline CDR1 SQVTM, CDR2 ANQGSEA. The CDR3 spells CSVEQSYEQYF. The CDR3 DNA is TGCAGCGTTGAACAGTCCTACGAGCAGTACTTC.

CDR3 amino acids: CASSWGGPTNEKLFF. The CDR3 nucleotides are TGCGCCAGCAGCTGGGGAGGGCCAACTAATGAAAAACTGTTTTTT. This chain joins TRBV5-1 and TRBJ1-4; D is undetermined. CDR3 length: 15 amino acids. V lost 3 bases to trimming and J lost 0 bases, with 9 bases between them. Germline CDR1 and CDR2: SGHRS and YFSETQ.

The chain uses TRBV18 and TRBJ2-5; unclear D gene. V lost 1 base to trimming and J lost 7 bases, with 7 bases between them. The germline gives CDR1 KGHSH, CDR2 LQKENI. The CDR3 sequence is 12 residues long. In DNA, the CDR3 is TGTGCCAGCTCACCACGCTCGGGGACCCAGTACTTC. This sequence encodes CASSPRSGTQYF.

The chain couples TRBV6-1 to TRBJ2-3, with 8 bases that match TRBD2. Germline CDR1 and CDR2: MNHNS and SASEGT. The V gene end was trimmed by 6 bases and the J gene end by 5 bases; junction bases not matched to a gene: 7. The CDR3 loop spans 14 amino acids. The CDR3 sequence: CASRRFREGDTQYF. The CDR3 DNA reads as TGTGCCAGCAGGCGCTTTCGGGAGGGAGATACGCAGTATTTT.

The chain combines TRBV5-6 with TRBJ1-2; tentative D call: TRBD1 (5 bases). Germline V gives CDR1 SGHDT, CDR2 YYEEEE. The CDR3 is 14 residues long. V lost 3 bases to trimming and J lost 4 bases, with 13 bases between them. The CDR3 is CASSSGPDPYGYTF. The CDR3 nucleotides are TGTGCCAGCAGCTCAGGGCCCGACCCCTATGGCTACACCTTC. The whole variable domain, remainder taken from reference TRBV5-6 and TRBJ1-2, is DAGVTQSPTHLIKTRGQQVTLRCSPKSGHDTVSWYQQALGQGPQFIFQYYEEEERQRGNFPDRFSGHQFPNYSSELNVNALLLGDSALYLCASSSGPDPYGYTFGSGTRLTVV.

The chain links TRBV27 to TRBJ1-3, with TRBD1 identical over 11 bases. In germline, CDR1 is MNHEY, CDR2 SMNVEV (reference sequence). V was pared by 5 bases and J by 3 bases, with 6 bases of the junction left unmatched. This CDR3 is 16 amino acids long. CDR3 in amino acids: CASSPWTGGSGNTIYF. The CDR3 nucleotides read TGTGCCAGCAGTCCCTGGACAGGGGGCAGTGGAAACACCATATATTTT.